These 23 T cell receptor beta chains came from one sample sequenced in a study of T cells in Graves' hyperthyroidism and ophthalmopathy (dated by TCRdb to between 2018 and 2021). Libraries were built with multiplex PCR. For sequencing, an Illumina HiSeq 2000 was employed. The TCR beta CDR3 regions were amplified from RNA transcripts. The first round of RT-PCR for the TCR CDR3 was performed with the HTBI primer set and the Qiagen OneStep RT-PCR kit. The public reads were reanalyzed by TCRdb: fastp trimming at Q25, MiXCR alignment, in-frame beta chains only. CDR3 protein sequences are deduplicated, and each keeps its most common genes and DNA. The sample table holds more than 650,000 distinct CDR3 sequences, of which 12% to 15% were seen once. The top ten constitute 10% of the sample. Source material: blood. These TCRs come from a woman aged 18-29 years with Graves' hyperthyroidism.

The rearrangement uses TRBV19 and TRBJ1-6, with a tentative D call TRBD1 (6 bases). This CDR3 has 15 residues. Germline V CDR1 and CDR2: LNHDA, SQIVND (reference sequence). The ends were cut back, 3 bases at V and 7 bases at J, with 13 bases in the middle. The CDR3 sequence is CASSISDRLNSPLHF. Here the CDR3 DNA reads TGTGCCAGTAGTATTTCAGACAGGCTGAATTCACCCCTCCACTTT.

In this sample, this clonotype turned up many times. This chain connects TRBV20-1 to TRBJ2-3, with 14 bases fitting TRBD2. Germline CDR1 and CDR2: DFQATT and SNEGSKA (reference sequence). The CDR3 length is 17 residues. V trimming: 6 bases; J trimming: 2 bases; junction bases outside the gene matches: 10. The CDR3 DNA reads as TGCAGTGCACGGCCGGGACTAGCGGGAGCTAACACAGATACGCAGTATTTT. Its translation: CSARPGLAGANTDTQYF.

This clonotype showed up many times. V and J are TRBV11-2 and TRBJ2-5; D is perhaps TRBD1 or TRBD2 (5 bases each). Germline V CDR1 and CDR2: SGHAT, FQNNGV. V lost 3 bases to trimming and J lost 5 bases, with 13 bases between them. The CDR3 contains 14 residues. Here the CDR3 reads CASSLGDRFETQYF. CDR3 sequence (DNA): TGTGCCAGCAGCTTGGGGGACCGGTTTGAGACCCAGTACTTC.

With respect to this clonotype: An end of the junction differs from the germline gene, which may be a read error. V gene TRBV5-1 combines with J gene TRBJ2-7; no definite D call. The germline gives CDR1 SGHRS, CDR2 YFSETQ. This CDR3 contains 14 residues. The CDR3 DNA is TGCGCCGGCAGCGACGGACGGTCGTCCTACGAGCAGTACTTC. Protein sequence: CAGSDGRSSYEQYF.

This clonotype was detected ten times or more. The genes are TRBV7-2 and TRBJ2-1; 8 bases line up with TRBD2. Germline V CDR1 and CDR2: SGHTA, FQGNSA. This CDR3 is 16 amino acids long. The V gene end was trimmed by 0 bases and the J gene end by 7 bases; junction bases not matched to a gene: 8. The CDR3 DNA reads TGTGCCAGCAGCTTAGCGAAACCGGGCGGGGGGAATGAGCAGTTCTTC. Amino acid sequence: CASSLAKPGGGNEQFF. The full variable domain, in which reference TRBV7-2 and TRBJ2-1 provide the parts outside the CDR3, is GAGVSQSPSNKVTEKGKDVELRCDPISGHTALYWYRQSLGQGLEFLIYFQGNSAPDKSGLPSDRFSAERTGGSVSTLTIQRTQQEDSAVYLCASSLAKPGGGNEQFFGPGTRLTVL.

This clonotype was recorded many times. The chain has TRBV5-4 and TRBJ2-3; 12 positions agree with TRBD2. This CDR3 region has 16 residues. Germline lookup yields CDR1 SGHNT and CDR2 YYREEE (reference sequence). The V and J ends lost 4 bases and 3 bases, in that order; junction bases with no gene match: 6. The CDR3 DNA follows: TGTGCCAGCAGCCGTAAGACTAGCGGGAGTACAGATACGCAGTATTTT. Its protein product is CASSRKTSGSTDTQYF.

This chain joins TRBV7-9 and TRBJ2-1; D possibly corresponds to TRBD1 (7 bases). CDR1 SEHNR and CDR2 FQNEAQ come from the germline V gene (reference sequence). The CDR3 length is 15 residues. V lost 4 bases and J lost 6, with 16 bases in between. The CDR3 DNA is TGTGCCAGCAGCTCCCCCAGGGGGAGGATCAATGAGCAGTTCTTC. It is translated as CASSSPRGRINEQFF. The full variable domain, completed using reference TRBV7-9 and TRBJ2-1, is DTGVSQNPRHKITKRGQNVTFRCDPISEHNRLYWYRQTLGQGPEFLTYFQNEAQLEKSRLLSDRFSAERPKGSFSTLEIQRTEQGDSAMYLCASSSPRGRINEQFFGPGTRLTVL.

This clonotype was counted a few times. The rearrangement links TRBV20-1 to TRBJ2-3; TRBD2 matches 7 bases. With V trimmed by 3 bases and J by 3 bases, 6 bases remained unmatched. This CDR3 contains 14 residues. The V gene's germline CDR1 is DFQATT and CDR2 SNEGSKA (reference sequence). As DNA, the CDR3 is TGCAGTGCTAGCGGGGGGTTTTATACAGATACGCAGTATTTT. It yields the protein CSASGGFYTDTQYF.

This sequence joins TRBV2 and TRBJ2-1, with TRBD1 matching over 8 bases. The V and J ends lost 7 bases and 1 base, in that order; junction bases with no gene match: 9. The germline V gene has CDR1 SNHLY and CDR2 FYNNEI. This CDR3 spans 16 amino acids. The CDR3 DNA reads as TGTGCCAGCACTCCAGGGACAGGCGGGTCCTACAATGAGCAGTTCTTC. Residues: CASTPGTGGSYNEQFF.

This clonotype has only a few counts. The chain has TRBV20-1 and TRBJ2-3, with 9 bases fitting TRBD2. V was clipped by 3 bases and J by 3 bases; unmatched bases: 4. Germline CDR1 and CDR2: DFQATT and SNEGSKA (reference sequence). The CDR3 sequence is 14 residues long. This chain's CDR3 is CSARPAGGTDTQYF. Written as DNA, the CDR3 is TGCAGTGCTAGGCCAGCGGGAGGAACAGATACGCAGTATTTT.

This clonotype occurred a few times. The chain carries TRBV4-1 and TRBJ2-1; TRBD1 matches at 7 bases. Trimming took 4 bases from V and 7 from J; bases not matched to a gene: 13. The CDR3 is 16 amino acids. Germline loops: CDR1 MGHRA, CDR2 YSYEKL. Here the CDR3 reads CASSPIPRGRQNEQFF. The CDR3 DNA reads as TGCGCCAGCAGCCCCATTCCAAGGGGGCGTCAAAATGAGCAGTTCTTC.

This clonotype was detected ten times or more. This sequence joins TRBV28 and TRBJ2-1; D may correspond to TRBD1 or TRBD2 (6 bases each). CDR1 is MDHEN and CDR2 is SYDVKM in the germline V gene. The CDR3 sequence is 15 residues long. V dropped 5 bases and J dropped 7 bases, with 18 bases sitting between them. This CDR3 reads CASSAKRVRGNEQFF. The CDR3 DNA sequence: TGTGCCAGCAGTGCGAAGCGGGTTAGGGGGAATGAGCAGTTCTTC.

This clonotype was counted ten times or more. The chain joins TRBV20-1 to TRBJ2-3, with D perhaps TRBD1 or TRBD2 (5 bases each). The ends were cut back, 7 bases at V and 6 bases at J, with 17 bases in the middle. The CDR3 loop spans 13 amino acids. The germline V gene encodes CDR1 DFQATT and CDR2 SNEGSKA (reference sequence). In DNA, the CDR3 is TGCAGTGGTAGGGACCCTACGGGGGATACGCAGTATTTT. As protein: CSGRDPTGDTQYF.

This clonotype has a count of ten or more. The rearrangement links TRBV28 to TRBJ2-7, with TRBD2 matching 10 bases. The V gene's germline CDR1 is MDHEN and CDR2 SYDVKM. This CDR3 is built from 15 residues. J gave up 3 bases and V 3 bases, and 5 bases lay outside the gene matches. CDR3 sequence: CASSFELAGNYEQYF. The CDR3, as DNA: TGTGCCAGCAGTTTCGAACTAGCGGGAAACTACGAGCAGTACTTC.

This clonotype appeared a few times. The chain has TRBV7-8 and TRBJ1-1, with a possible D match to TRBD1 (6 bases). The CDR3 totals 14 residues. CDR1 SGHVS and CDR2 FQNEAQ come from the germline V gene. V lost 5 bases to trimming and J lost 2 bases, with 12 bases between them. CDR3 amino acids: CASSKTDSNTEAFF. The CDR3 bases are TGTGCCAGCAGCAAGACGGACAGTAACACTGAAGCTTTCTTT.

This clonotype was seen ten or more times. The chain carries TRBV5-5 and TRBJ1-1, with D perhaps matching TRBD1 (5 bases). The CDR3 is 15 residues long. Trimming pared 3 bases from V and 3 bases from J, leaving 15 bases between. The V gene's germline CDR1 is SGHKS and CDR2 YYEKEE (reference sequence). The CDR3 DNA reads TGTGCCAGCAGCTACCGGGACTGGGAGTACACTGAAGCTTTCTTT. Translated: CASSYRDWEYTEAFF. Supplemented by reference TRBV5-5 and TRBJ1-1, the full variable domain reads DAGVTQSPTHLIKTRGQQVTLRCSPISGHKSVSWYQQVLGQGPQFIFQYYEKEERGRGNFPDRFSARQFPNYSSELNVNALLLGDSALYLCASSYRDWEYTEAFFGQGTRLTVV.

This chain links TRBV6-1 with TRBJ1-5, with TRBD1 as a possible D gene (6 bases). This CDR3 has 13 amino acids. Germline lookup yields CDR1 MNHNS and CDR2 SASEGT. Between the trimmed V and J ends, which lost 6 bases and 4 bases, there was a span of 10 bases. For the CDR3, the DNA is TGTGCCAGCAGGCGGGACATAAATCAGCCCCAGCATTTT. This sequence encodes CASRRDINQPQHF.

This clonotype was detected many times. The CDR3 coding sequence is TGTGCCAGCAGCGTAGCGACTGCCAGCTCCTACAATGAGCAGTTCTTC. This gives the protein CASSVATASSYNEQFF. The J gene is TRBJ2-1, the V gene TRBV9; D call uncertain. The germline V gene has CDR1 SGDLS and CDR2 YYNGEE. V was trimmed by 0 bases and J by 0 bases, leaving 10 bases between them. This CDR3 contains 16 residues.

This clonotype came up many times. The rearrangement joins TRBV28 to TRBJ1-1, with D uncertain. V lost 5 bases to trimming and J lost 6 bases, with 16 bases between them. The CDR3 loop spans 14 amino acids. Germline V lookup: CDR1 MDHEN, CDR2 SYDVKM. The CDR3 protein is CASSPRLERAEAFF. CDR3 coding DNA: TGTGCCAGCAGTCCCCGGCTTGAACGGGCTGAAGCTTTCTTT.

This clonotype was seen only a few times. The chain recombines TRBV11-2 with TRBJ2-5; D ambiguous. V gave up 5 bases and J gave up 2 bases, with 12 bases separating them. Germline V gene lookup returns CDR1 SGHAT and CDR2 FQNNGV. The CDR3 has 14 amino acids. The CDR3 DNA reads as TGTGCCAGCAGCGCCTCGACACGACAAGAGACCCAGTACTTC. Amino acid sequence: CASSASTRQETQYF.

The chain combines TRBV6-2 or TRBV6-3 with TRBJ1-3; no firm D call. The CDR3 length is 15 residues. Germline V gene data show CDR1 as MNHEY and CDR2 as SVGEGT. The V and J ends lost 6 bases and 4 bases respectively, with 16 bases between them. DNA of the CDR3: TGTGCCAGCAGGGGGTGGCCAGGCCAGGGAAACACCATATATTTT. Its protein product is CASRGWPGQGNTIYF.

This clonotype was counted a single time. The chain has TRBV6-1 and TRBJ2-3; tentatively, D is TRBD2 (5 bases). CDR3 length: 16 residues. Trimming removed 6 bases from V and 4 bases from J, with 20 bases in between. The germline V gene encodes CDR1 MNHNS and CDR2 SASEGT. Here the CDR3 reads CASRPRRVVGSDTQYF. CDR3 bases: TGTGCCAGCAGGCCTAGGCGGGTGGTAGGCTCAGATACGCAGTATTTT.

This clonotype showed up just once. The genes are TRBV4-3 and TRBJ2-3; D gene ambiguous. Germline V gives CDR1 LGHNA, CDR2 YSLEER. The CDR3 is made up of 14 amino acids. The V end lost 2 bases, the J end lost 9 bases, and 15 bases lay between the germline ends. CDR3 DNA: TGCGCCAGCAGCCAATCTCTTTTAGTTGCCACGCAGTATTTT. It is translated as CASSQSLLVATQYF.